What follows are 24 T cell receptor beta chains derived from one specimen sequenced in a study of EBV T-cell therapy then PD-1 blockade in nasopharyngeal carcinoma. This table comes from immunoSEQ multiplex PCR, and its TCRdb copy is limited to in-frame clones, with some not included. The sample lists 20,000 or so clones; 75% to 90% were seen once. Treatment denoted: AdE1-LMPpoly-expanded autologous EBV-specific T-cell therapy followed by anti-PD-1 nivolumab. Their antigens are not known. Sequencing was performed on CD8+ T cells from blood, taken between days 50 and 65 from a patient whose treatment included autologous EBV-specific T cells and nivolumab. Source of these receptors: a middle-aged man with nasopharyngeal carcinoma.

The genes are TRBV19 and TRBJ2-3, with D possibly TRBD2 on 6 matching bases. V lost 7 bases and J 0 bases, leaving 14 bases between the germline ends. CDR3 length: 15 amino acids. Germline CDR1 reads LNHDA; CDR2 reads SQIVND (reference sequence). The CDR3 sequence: CASKAGTTSTDTQYF. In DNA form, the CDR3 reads TGTGCCAGTAAGGCGGGGACGACTAGCACAGATACGCAGTATTTT.

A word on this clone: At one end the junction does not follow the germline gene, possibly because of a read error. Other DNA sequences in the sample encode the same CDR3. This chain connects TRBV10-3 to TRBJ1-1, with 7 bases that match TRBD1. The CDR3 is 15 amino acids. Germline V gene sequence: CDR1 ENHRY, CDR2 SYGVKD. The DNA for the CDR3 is TGCGCCATCAGAGCCCCGGGACAGCGGAACACTGAAGCTTTCTTT. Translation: CAIRAPGQRNTEAFF.

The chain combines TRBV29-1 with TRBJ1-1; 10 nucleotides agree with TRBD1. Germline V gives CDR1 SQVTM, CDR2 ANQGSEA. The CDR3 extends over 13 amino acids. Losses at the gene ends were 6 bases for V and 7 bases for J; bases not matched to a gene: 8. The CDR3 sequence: CSVVTGGIFEAFF. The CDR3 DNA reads TGCAGCGTGGTGACAGGGGGCATTTTTGAAGCTTTCTTT.

CDR3 protein: CASSPPDRGTNSPLHF. The CDR3 DNA reads as TGTGCCAGCAGCCCGCCAGACAGGGGAACTAATTCACCCCTCCACTTT. The V and J genes are TRBV7-8 and TRBJ1-6; TRBD1 aligns across 8 bases. CDR3 length equals 16 residues. V lost 5 bases and J lost 6; bases outside the gene matches: 9. CDR1 is SGHVS and CDR2 is FQNEAQ in the germline V gene.

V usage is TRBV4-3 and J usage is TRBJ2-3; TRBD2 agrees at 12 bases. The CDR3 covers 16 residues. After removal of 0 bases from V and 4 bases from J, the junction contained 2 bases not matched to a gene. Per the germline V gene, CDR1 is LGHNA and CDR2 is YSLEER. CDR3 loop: CASSQELAGGADTQYF. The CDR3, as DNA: TGCGCCAGCAGCCAAGAACTAGCGGGGGGTGCAGATACGCAGTATTTT.

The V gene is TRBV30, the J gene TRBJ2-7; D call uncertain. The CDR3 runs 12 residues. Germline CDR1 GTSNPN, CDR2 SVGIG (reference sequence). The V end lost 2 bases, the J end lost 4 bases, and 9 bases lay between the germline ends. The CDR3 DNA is TGTGCCTGGAGTCTGGCTCGTTACGAGCAGTACTTC. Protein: CAWSLARYEQYF.

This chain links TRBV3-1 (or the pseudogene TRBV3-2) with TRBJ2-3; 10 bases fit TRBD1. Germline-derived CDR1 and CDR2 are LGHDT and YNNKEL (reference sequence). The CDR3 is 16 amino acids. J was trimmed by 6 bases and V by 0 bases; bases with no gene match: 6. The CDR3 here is CASSQDRQGAGDTQYF. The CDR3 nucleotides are TGTGCCAGCAGCCAAGATCGACAGGGGGCTGGGGATACGCAGTATTTT.

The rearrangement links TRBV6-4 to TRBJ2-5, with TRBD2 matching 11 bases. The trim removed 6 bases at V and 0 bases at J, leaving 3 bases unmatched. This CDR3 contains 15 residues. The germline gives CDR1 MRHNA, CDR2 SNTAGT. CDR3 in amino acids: CASSEGLADQETQYF. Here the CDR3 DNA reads TGTGCCAGCAGCGAGGGACTAGCGGACCAAGAGACCCAGTACTTC.

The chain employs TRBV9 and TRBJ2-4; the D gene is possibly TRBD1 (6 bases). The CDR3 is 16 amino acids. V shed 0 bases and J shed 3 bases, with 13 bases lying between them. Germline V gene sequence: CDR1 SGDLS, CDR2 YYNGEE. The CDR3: CASSVARGGNKNIQYF. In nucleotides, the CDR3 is TGTGCCAGCAGCGTAGCTCGAGGGGGAAACAAAAACATTCAGTACTTC.

The CDR3 DNA follows: TGTGCCTGGAGACAGTACTACGAGCAGTACTTC. Translation gives CAWRQYYEQYF. The chain is built from TRBV30 and TRBJ2-7; no definite D call. This CDR3 region has 11 residues. V was clipped by 3 bases and J by 3 bases, with 6 bases between them. Germline CDR1 and CDR2: GTSNPN and SVGIG (reference sequence).

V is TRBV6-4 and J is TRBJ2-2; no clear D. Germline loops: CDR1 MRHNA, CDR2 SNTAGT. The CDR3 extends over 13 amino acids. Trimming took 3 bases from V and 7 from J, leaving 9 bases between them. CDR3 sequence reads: CASSDRAHGELFF. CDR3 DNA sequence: TGTGCCAGCAGTGATCGGGCGCACGGGGAGCTGTTTTTT.

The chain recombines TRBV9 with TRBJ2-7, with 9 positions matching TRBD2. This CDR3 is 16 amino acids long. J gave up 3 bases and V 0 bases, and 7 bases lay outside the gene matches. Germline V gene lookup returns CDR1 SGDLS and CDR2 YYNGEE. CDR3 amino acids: CASSVGGSGGFYEQYF. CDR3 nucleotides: TGTGCCAGCAGCGTAGGGGGTAGCGGGGGCTTCTACGAGCAGTACTTC. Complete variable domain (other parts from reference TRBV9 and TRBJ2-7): DSGVTQTPKHLITATGQRVTLRCSPRSGDLSVYWYQQSLDQGLQFLIQYYNGEERAKGNILERFSAQQFPDLHSELNLSSLELGDSALYFCASSVGGSGGFYEQYFGPGTRLTVT.

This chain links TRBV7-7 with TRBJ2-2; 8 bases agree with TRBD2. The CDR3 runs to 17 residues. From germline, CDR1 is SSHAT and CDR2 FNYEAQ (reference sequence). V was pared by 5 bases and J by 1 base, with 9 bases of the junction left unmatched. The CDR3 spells CASSLRAGALNTGELFF. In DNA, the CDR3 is TGTGCCAGCAGCCTCCGAGCGGGGGCCCTGAACACCGGGGAGCTGTTTTTT.

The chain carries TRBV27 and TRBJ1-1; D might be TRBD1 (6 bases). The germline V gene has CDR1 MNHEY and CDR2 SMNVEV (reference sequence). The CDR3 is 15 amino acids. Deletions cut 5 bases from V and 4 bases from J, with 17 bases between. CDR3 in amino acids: CASSPGRGGSTEAFF. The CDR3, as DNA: TGTGCCAGCAGTCCCGGGAGAGGGGGGAGCACTGAAGCTTTCTTT.

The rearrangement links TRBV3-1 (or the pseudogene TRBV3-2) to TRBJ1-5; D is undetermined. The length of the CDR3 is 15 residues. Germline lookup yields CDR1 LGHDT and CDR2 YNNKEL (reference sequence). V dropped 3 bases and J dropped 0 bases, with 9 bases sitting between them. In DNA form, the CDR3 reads TGTGCCAGCAGCCAGGGTCACCCTAGCAATCAGCCCCAGCATTTT. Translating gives CASSQGHPSNQPQHF.

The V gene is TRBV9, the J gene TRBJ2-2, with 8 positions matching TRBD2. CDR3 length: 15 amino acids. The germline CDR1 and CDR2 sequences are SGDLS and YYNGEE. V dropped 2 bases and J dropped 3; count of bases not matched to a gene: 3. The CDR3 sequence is CASSVAGGYTGELFF. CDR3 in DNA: TGTGCCAGCAGCGTCGCGGGGGGTTACACCGGGGAGCTGTTTTTT.

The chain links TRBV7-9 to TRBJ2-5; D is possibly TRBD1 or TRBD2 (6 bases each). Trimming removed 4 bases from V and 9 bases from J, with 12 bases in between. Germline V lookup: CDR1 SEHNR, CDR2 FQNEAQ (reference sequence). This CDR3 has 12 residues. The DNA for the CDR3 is TGTGCCAGCAGCTCAACAAGGGGGGCCCAGTACTTC. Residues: CASSSTRGAQYF.

The CDR3 region has the DNA TGTGCCAGCAGTTACGGCGGGGGGGCCTCCGAGCAGTACTTC. Protein product: CASSYGGGASEQYF. The chain recombines TRBV6-2 or TRBV6-3 with TRBJ2-7; 9 bases match TRBD2. Germline CDR1 and CDR2: MNHEY and SVGEGT. The CDR3 contains 14 residues. V lost 2 bases, J lost 6 bases, and 5 bases stayed unmatched.

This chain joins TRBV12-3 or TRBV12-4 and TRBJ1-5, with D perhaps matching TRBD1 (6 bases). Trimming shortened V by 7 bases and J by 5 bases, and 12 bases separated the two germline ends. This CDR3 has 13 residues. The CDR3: CASNYGGHQPQHF. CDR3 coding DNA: TGTGCCAGCAATTACGGGGGGCATCAGCCCCAGCATTTT.

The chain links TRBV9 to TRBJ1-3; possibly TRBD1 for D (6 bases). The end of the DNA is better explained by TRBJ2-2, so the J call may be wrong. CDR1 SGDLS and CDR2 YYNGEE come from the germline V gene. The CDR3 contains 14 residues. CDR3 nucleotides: TGTGCCAGCAGCGAACAGGGGAACACCGGGGAGCTGTTTTTT. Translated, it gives CASSEQGNTGELFF.

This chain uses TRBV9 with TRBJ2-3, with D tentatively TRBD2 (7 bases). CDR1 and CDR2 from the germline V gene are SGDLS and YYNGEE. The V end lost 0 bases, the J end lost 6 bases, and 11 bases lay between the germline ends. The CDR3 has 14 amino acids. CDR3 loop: CASSVVGGLDTQYF. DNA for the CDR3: TGTGCCAGCAGCGTAGTCGGGGGGCTGGATACGCAGTATTTT.

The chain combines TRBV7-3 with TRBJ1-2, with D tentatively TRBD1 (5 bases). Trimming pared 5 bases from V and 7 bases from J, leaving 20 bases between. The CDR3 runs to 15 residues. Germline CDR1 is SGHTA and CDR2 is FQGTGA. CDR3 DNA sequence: TGTGCCAGCAGCCCCCGAGGTGGGGCGCACGGTGGCTACACCTTC. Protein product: CASSPRGGAHGGYTF.

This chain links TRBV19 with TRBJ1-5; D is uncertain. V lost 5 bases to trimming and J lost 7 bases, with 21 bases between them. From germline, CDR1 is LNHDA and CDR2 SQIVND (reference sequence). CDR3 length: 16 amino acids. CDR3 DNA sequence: TGTGCCAGTAGTTCTCTAGAAGGGCAGCTTGGACAGCCCCAGCATTTT. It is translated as CASSSLEGQLGQPQHF.

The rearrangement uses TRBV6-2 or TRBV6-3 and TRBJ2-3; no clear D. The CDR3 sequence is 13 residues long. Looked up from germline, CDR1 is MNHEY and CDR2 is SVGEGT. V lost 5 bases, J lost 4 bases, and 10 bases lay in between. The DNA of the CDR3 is TGTGCCAGCAGTCTACACTCTCCAGATACGCAGTATTTT. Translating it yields CASSLHSPDTQYF.